The 5 T cell receptor beta chains below were found in one sample sequenced in a study of human T cells and chemical hapten exposure. Time point: pre-sensitization, week 0. Described treatment: therapeutic diphenylcyclopropenone sensitization with weekly scalp DPC. Using its own MiXCR run on the RACE reads, TCRdb lists one record per CDR3 protein. Of about 380,000 distinct CDR3 sequences in the sample, less than 6.5% were seen once. Sequenced material: whole blood, taken in connection with sensitization to the hapten diphenylcyclopropenone (DPC). The receptors originated from a woman aged 50 to 60 with alopecia areata. Some clones in this sample may be carry-over from other donors' samples.

This clonotype was seen once. The rearrangement uses TRBV5-1 and TRBJ2-3; D unclear. Trimming left V 2 bases short and J 3 bases short, with 16 bases between. Germline V lookup: CDR1 SGHRS, CDR2 YFSETQ. The CDR3 is made up of 16 amino acids. Here the CDR3 reads CASSFRAPARTDTQYF. CDR3 in DNA: TGCGCCAGCAGCTTCCGGGCCCCCGCCAGGACAGATACGCAGTATTTT.

The sample holds many counts of this clonotype. CDR3 sequence (DNA): TGTGCCAGCAGCCCCCGAGGGGGCGAGCAGTTCTTC. Its protein is CASSPRGGEQFF. The J gene is TRBJ2-1, the V gene TRBV7-2; TRBD1 agrees at 7 bases. CDR3 length equals 12 residues. V trimming: 5 bases; J trimming: 10 bases; junction bases outside the gene matches: 5. The germline V gene encodes CDR1 SGHTA and CDR2 FQGNSA. The full variable domain, rest sourced from reference TRBV7-2 and TRBJ2-1, is GAGVSQSPSNKVTEKGKDVELRCDPISGHTALYWYRQSLGQGLEFLIYFQGNSAPDKSGLPSDRFSAERTGGSVSTLTIQRTQQEDSAVYLCASSPRGGEQFFGPGTRLTVL.

This clonotype was recorded at least ten times. The chain uses TRBV7-2 and TRBJ1-1, with D uncertain. From germline, CDR1 is SGHTA and CDR2 FQGNSA. The CDR3 is made up of 16 amino acids. The V and J ends lost 5 bases and 0 bases respectively, with 16 bases between them. The CDR3 loop reads CASSGRLSPMNTEAFF. The CDR3 nucleotides read TGTGCCAGCAGCGGGAGACTCAGTCCTATGAACACTGAAGCTTTCTTT.

The chain couples TRBV10-3 to TRBJ1-1; D may be TRBD1 (6 bases). Germline V lookup: CDR1 ENHRY, CDR2 SYGVKD. The CDR3 runs to 13 residues. Trimming removed 10 bases from V and 1 base from J, with 13 bases in between. The CDR3 is CATAVQGNTEAFF. The CDR3, as DNA: TGTGCCACGGCCGTACAGGGGAACACTGAAGCTTTCTTT.

The rearrangement joins TRBV6-5 to TRBJ1-5; 12 nucleotides line up with TRBD1. With 6 bases clipped from V and 13 bases from J, the junction kept 16 bases outside the gene matches. CDR3 length: 16 residues. The germline V gene has CDR1 MNHEY and CDR2 SVGAGI. The CDR3 loop is CASSSGRDRGLGPQHF. For the CDR3, the DNA is TGTGCCAGCAGCTCAGGCCGGGACAGGGGGCTAGGTCCTCAGCATTTT.